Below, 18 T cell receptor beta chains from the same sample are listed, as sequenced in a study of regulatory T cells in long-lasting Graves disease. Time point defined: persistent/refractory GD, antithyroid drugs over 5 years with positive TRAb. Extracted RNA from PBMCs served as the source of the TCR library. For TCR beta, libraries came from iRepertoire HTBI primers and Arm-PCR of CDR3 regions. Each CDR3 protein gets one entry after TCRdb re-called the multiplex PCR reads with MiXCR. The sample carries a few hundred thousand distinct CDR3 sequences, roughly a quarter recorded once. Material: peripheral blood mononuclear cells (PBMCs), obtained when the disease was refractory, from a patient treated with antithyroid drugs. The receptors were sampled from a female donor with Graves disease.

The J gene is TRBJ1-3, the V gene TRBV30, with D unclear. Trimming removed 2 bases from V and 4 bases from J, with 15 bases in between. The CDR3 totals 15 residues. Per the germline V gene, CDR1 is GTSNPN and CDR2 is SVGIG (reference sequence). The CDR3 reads CAWSQPEIGGNTIYF. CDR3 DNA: TGTGCCTGGAGTCAGCCGGAGATAGGAGGAAACACCATATATTTT.

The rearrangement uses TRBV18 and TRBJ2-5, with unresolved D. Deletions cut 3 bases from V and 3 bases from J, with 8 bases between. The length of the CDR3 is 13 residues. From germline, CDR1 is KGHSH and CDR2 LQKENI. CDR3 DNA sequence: TGTGCCAGCTCACCGGATATGAAAGAGACCCAGTACTTC. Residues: CASSPDMKETQYF.

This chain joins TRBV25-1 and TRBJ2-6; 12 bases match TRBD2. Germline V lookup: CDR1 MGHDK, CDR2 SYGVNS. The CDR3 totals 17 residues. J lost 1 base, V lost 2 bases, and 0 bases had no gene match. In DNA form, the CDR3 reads TGTGCCAGCAGTGAAACTAGCGGGAGGTCTGGGGCCAACGTCCTGACTTTC. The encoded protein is CASSETSGRSGANVLTF. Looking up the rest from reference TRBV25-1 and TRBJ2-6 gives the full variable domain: EADIYQTPRYLVIGTGKKITLECSQTMGHDKMYWYQQDPGMELHLIHYSYGVNSTEKGDLSSESTVSRIRTEHFPLTLESARPSHTSQYLCASSETSGRSGANVLTFGAGSRLTVL.

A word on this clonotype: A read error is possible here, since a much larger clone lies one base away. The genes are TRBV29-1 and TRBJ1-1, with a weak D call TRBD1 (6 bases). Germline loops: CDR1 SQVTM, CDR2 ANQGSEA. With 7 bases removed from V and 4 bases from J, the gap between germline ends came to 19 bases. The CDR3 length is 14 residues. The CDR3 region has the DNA TGCAGCGCTATAAATCCAGGGGTGGGCACTGAAGCTTTCTTT. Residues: CSAINPGVGTEAFF.

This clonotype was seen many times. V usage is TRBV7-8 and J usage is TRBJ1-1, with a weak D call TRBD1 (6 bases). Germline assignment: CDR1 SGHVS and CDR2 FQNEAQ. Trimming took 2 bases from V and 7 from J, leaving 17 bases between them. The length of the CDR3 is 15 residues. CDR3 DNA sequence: TGTGCCAGCAGCTTAAGCAACCGGGGGGGCGATGAAGCTTTCTTT. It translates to CASSLSNRGGDEAFF.

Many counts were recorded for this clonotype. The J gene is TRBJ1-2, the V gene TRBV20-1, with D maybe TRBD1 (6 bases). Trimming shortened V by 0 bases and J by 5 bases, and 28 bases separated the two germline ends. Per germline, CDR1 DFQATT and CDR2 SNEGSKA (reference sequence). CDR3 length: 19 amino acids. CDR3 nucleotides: TGCAGTGCTAGAGATACTTTTGTGCAGGGGCCTCCTCCCACGTATGGCTACACCTTC. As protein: CSARDTFVQGPPPTYGYTF.

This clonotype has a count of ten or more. The CDR3 DNA reads TGTGCCAGCAGTTTATCGACCGGGGAGCTGTTTTTT. As protein: CASSLSTGELFF. V is TRBV28 and J is TRBJ2-2, with D hard to call. CDR3 length: 12 residues. CDR1 and CDR2 from the germline V gene are MDHEN and SYDVKM. Trimming took 1 base from V and 5 from J, leaving 2 bases between them.

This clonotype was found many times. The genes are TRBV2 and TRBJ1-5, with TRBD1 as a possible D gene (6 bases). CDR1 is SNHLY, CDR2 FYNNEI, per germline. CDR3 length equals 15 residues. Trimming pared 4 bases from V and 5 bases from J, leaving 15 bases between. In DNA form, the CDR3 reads TGTGCCAGCAGTGCGGAAGCAGGGGTGGATCAGCCCCAGCATTTT. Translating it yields CASSAEAGVDQPQHF.

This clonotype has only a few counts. The CDR3 nucleotides read TGTGCCAGCAGCGTAGACCCGCTAGTGGGGGAGCTGTTTTTT. Residues: CASSVDPLVGELFF. The genes are TRBV9 and TRBJ2-2; D is ambiguous. This CDR3 spans 14 amino acids. Germline values: CDR1 SGDLS, CDR2 YYNGEE. Between the trimmed V and J ends, which lost 0 bases and 8 bases, there was a span of 11 bases.

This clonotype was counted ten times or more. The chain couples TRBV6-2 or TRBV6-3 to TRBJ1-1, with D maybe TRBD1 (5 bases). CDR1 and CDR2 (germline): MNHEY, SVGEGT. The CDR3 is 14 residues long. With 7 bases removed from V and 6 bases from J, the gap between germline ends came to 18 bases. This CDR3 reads CASTPPRDSAEAFF. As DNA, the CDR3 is TGTGCCAGCACCCCGCCCCGAGACAGCGCTGAAGCTTTCTTT.

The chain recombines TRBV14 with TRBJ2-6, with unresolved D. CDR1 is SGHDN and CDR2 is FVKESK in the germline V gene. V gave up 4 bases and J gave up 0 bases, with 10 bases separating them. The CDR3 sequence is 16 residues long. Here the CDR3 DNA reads TGTGCCAGCAGCCTATCTCTGAGCTCTGGGGCCAACGTCCTGACTTTC. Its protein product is CASSLSLSSGANVLTF.

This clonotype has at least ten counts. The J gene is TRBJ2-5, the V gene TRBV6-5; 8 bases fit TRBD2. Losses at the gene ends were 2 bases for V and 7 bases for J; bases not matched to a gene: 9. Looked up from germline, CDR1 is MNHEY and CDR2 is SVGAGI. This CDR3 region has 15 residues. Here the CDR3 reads CASSYGLAGGGTQYF. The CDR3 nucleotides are TGTGCCAGCAGTTACGGGCTAGCGGGTGGTGGGACCCAGTACTTC.

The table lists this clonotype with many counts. The CDR3 nucleotides are TGTGCCAGCAGTTTGGCCAATCTAGCGCTAAGCTCCTACGAGCAGTACTTC. Protein: CASSLANLALSSYEQYF. The rearrangement links TRBV28 to TRBJ2-7, with D possibly TRBD2 on 6 matching bases. Germline CDR1 MDHEN, CDR2 SYDVKM. Trimming removed 3 bases at V and 0 bases at J, with 18 bases between. This CDR3 has 17 residues.

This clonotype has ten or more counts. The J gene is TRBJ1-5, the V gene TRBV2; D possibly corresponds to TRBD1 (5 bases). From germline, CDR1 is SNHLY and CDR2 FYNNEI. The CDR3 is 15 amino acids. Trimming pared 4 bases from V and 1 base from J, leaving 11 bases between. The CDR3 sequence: CASSVGGFSNQPQHF. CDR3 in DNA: TGTGCCAGCAGTGTGGGGGGTTTCAGCAATCAGCCCCAGCATTTT. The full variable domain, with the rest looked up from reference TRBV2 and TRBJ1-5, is EPEVTQTPSHQVTQMGQEVILRCVPISNHLYFYWYRQILGQKVEFLVSFYNNEISEKSEIFDDQFSVERPDGSNFTLKIRSTKLEDSAMYFCASSVGGFSNQPQHFGDGTRLSIL.

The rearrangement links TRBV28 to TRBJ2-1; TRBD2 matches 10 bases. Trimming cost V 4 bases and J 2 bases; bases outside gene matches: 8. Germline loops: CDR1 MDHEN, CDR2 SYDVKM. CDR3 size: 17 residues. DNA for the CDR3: TGTGCCAGCAGTTCTGAAGCGGGAGGGACCACCTACAATGAGCAGTTCTTC. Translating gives CASSSEAGGTTYNEQFF.

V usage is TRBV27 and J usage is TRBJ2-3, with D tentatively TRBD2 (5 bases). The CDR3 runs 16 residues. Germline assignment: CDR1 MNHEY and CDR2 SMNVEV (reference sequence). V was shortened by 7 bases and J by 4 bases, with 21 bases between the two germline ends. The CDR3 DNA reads TGTGCCAGCACTAAAACCTTCGGGGTGGTCCCAGATACGCAGTATTTT. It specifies CASTKTFGVVPDTQYF.

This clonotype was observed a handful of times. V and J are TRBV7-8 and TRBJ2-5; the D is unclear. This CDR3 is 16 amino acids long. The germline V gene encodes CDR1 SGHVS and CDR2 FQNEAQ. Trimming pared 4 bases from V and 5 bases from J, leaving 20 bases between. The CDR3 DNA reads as TGTGCCAGCAGCTCTGGGGTGAGGAAGGGCCAGGAGACCCAGTACTTC. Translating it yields CASSSGVRKGQETQYF.

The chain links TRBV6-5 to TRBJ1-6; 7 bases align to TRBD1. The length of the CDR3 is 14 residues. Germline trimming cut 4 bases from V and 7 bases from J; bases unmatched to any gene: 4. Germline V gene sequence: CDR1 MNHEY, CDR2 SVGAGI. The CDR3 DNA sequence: TGTGCCAGCAGTTTCACAGGGGTCAATTCACCCCTCCACTTT. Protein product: CASSFTGVNSPLHF.